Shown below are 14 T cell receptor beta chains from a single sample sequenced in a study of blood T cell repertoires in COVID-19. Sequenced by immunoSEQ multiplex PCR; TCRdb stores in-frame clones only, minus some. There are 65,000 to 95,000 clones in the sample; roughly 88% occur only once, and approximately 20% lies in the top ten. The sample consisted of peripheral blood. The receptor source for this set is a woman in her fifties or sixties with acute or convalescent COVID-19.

CDR3 in DNA: TGCGCCAGCAGCCAGGACAGGGGATCGACCGGGGAGCTGTTTTTT. Translation: CASSQDRGSTGELFF. The rearrangement joins TRBV5-1 to TRBJ2-2; 9 positions match TRBD1. This CDR3 contains 15 residues. After removal of 4 bases from V and 5 bases from J, the junction contained 6 bases not matched to a gene. Germline CDR1 is SGHRS and CDR2 is YFSETQ.

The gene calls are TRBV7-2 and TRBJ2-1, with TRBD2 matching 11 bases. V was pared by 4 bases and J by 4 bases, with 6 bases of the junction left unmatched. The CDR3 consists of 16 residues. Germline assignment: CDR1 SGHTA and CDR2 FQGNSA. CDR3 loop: CASSSISGGAYNEQFF. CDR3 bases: TGTGCCAGCAGCTCCATTAGCGGGGGGGCTTACAATGAGCAGTTCTTC.

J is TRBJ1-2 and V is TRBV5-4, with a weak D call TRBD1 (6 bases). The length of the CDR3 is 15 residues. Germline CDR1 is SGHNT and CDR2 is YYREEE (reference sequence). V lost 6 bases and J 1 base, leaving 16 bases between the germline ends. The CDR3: CASTPEGQVNYGYTF. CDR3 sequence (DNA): TGTGCCAGCACCCCCGAGGGACAAGTTAACTATGGCTACACCTTC.

In DNA form, the CDR3 reads TGTGCCAGCACCATTCAGGCCCGCTATGGCTACACCTTC. This codes for CASTIQARYGYTF. The rearrangement uses TRBV5-8 and TRBJ1-2; D unclear. V gave up 6 bases and J gave up 4 bases, with 13 bases separating them. Germline loops: CDR1 SGHTS, CDR2 YDEGEE. The CDR3 length is 13 residues. Full variable domain (remainder filled in from reference TRBV5-8 and TRBJ1-2): EAGVTQSPTHLIKTRGQQATLRCSPISGHTSVYWYQQALGLGLQFLLWYDEGEERNRGNFPPRFSGRQFPNYSSELNVNALELEDSALYLCASTIQARYGYTFGSGTRLTVV.

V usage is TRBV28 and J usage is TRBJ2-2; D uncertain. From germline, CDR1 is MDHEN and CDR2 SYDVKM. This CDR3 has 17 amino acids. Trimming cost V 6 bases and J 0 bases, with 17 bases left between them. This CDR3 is CASRRIPRQSNTGELFF. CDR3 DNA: TGTGCCAGCAGGCGGATACCCCGCCAATCGAACACCGGGGAGCTGTTTTTT.

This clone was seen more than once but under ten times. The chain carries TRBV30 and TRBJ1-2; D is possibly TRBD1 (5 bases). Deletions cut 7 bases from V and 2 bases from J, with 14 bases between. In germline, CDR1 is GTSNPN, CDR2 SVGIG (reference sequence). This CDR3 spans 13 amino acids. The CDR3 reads CALRVGGNYGYTF. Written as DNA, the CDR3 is TGTGCCTTGAGGGTTGGGGGGAACTATGGCTACACCTTC.

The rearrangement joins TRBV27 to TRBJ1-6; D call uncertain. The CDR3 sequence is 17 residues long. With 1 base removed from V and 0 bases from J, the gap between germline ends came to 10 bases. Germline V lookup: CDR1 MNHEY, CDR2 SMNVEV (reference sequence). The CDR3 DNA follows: TGTGCCAGCAGTTTATTAAGTAAGAGCTCCTATAATTCACCCCTCCACTTT. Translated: CASSLLSKSSYNSPLHF.

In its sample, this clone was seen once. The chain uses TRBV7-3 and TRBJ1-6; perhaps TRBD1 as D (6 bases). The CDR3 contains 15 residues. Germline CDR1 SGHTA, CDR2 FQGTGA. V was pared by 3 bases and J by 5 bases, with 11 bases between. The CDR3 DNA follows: TGTGCCAGCAGCTTGAGGGGGAACAATAATTCACCCCTCCACTTT. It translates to CASSLRGNNNSPLHF.

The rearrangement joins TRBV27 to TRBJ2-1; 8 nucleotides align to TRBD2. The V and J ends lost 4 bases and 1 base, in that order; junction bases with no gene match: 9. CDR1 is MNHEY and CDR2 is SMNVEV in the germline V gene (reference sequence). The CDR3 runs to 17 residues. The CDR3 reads CASSYHPSGSSYNEQFF. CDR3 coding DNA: TGTGCCAGCAGTTACCACCCCAGCGGGAGTTCCTACAATGAGCAGTTCTTC.

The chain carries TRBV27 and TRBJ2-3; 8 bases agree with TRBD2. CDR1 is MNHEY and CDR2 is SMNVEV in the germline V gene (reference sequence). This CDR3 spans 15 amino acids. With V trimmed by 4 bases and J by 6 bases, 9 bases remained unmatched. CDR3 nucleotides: TGTGCCAGCAGTTCTCTCGGGGGGGCCAGTGATACGCAGTATTTT. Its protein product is CASSSLGGASDTQYF.

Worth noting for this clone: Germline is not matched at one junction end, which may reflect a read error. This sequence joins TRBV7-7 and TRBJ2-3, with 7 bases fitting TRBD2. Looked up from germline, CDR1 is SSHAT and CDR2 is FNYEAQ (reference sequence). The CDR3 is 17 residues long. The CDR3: CASSPRPGLSSTDTQYF. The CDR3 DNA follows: TGTGCTAGCAGCCCCCGCCCGGGACTATCTAGCACAGATACGCAGTATTTT.

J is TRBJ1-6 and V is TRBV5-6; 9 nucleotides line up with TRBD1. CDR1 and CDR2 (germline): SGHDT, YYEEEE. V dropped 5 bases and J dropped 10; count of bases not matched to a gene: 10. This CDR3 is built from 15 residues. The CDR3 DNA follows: TGTGCCAGCAGGTATGGACAGGGGAAGCAATCACCCCTCCACTTT. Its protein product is CASRYGQGKQSPLHF. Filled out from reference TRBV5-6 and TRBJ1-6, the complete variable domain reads DAGVTQSPTHLIKTRGQQVTLRCSPKSGHDTVSWYQQALGQGPQFIFQYYEEEERQRGNFPDRFSGHQFPNYSSELNVNALLLGDSALYLCASRYGQGKQSPLHFGNGTRLTVT.

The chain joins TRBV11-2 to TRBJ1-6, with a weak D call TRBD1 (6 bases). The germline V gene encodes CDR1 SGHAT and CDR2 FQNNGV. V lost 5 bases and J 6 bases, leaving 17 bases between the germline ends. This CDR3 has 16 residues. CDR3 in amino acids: CASSPPGQQGNSPLHF. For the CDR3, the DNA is TGTGCCAGCAGCCCTCCCGGGCAACAGGGTAATTCACCCCTCCACTTT.

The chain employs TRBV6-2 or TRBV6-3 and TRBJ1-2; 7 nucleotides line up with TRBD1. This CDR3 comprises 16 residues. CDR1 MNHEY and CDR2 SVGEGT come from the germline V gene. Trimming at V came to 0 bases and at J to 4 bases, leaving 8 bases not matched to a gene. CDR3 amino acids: CASSYSTPTGTYGYTF. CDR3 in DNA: TGTGCCAGCAGTTACTCGACGCCGACAGGGACCTATGGCTACACCTTC.